The 14 T cell receptor beta chains presented below share a single source sample, sequenced in a study of T cell changes during pregnancy in multiple sclerosis. The method was immunoSEQ multiplex PCR; TCRdb's version includes in-frame clones alone and lacks a portion of them. The data contain 35,000 to 40,000 clones, more than 90% of them singletons. The source was CD8+ T cells from peripheral blood mononuclear cells, collected in the third trimester of pregnancy. The receptors shown here come from a female donor with multiple sclerosis, enrolled in a pregnancy study.

This rearrangement joins TRBV7-9 to TRBJ1-2; D might be TRBD1 (6 bases). Looked up from germline, CDR1 is SEHNR and CDR2 is FQNEAQ (reference sequence). The CDR3 has 15 amino acids. Trimming left V 7 bases short and J 0 bases short, with 15 bases between. CDR3 sequence (DNA): TGTGCCAGCAAGGATGCACAGGGACCTAACTATGGCTACACCTTC. Amino acids: CASKDAQGPNYGYTF.

The chain carries TRBV2 and TRBJ2-3; 10 nucleotides align to TRBD2. The CDR3 extends over 15 amino acids. The V segment lost 6 bases and the J segment 1 base; nucleotides outside the gene matches: 4. Per the germline V gene, CDR1 is SNHLY and CDR2 is FYNNEI. Here the CDR3 reads CASRLGLARTDTQYF. In DNA form, the CDR3 reads TGTGCCAGCAGGTTGGGACTAGCGCGCACAGATACGCAGTATTTT.

Points on this clone: The junction departs from the called germline gene at one end, perhaps through a read error. The chain links TRBV7-8 to TRBJ2-7; D is possibly TRBD1 (6 bases). The CDR3 runs to 14 residues. Germline V lookup: CDR1 SGHVS, CDR2 FQNEAQ. The DNA of the CDR3 is TGTGCCAGCAGCTTACTACAGGGTACCTACGAGCAGCACTTC. Translating gives CASSLLQGTYEQHF.

CDR3 amino acids: CASSPGGGLRGGYTF. The CDR3 DNA reads as TGCGCCAGCAGCCCAGGTGGAGGGTTACGAGGTGGCTACACCTTC. The V gene is TRBV4-1, the J gene TRBJ1-2; no definite D call. Germline V gives CDR1 MGHRA, CDR2 YSYEKL. CDR3 length: 15 amino acids. Trimming cost V 4 bases and J 7 bases, with 19 bases left between them.

The chain couples TRBV7-2 to TRBJ1-2; 10 positions match TRBD1. J lost 2 bases, V lost 5 bases, and 5 bases had no gene match. Looked up from germline, CDR1 is SGHTA and CDR2 is FQGNSA. This CDR3 has 15 amino acids. The CDR3 protein is CASSPRTGGNYGYTF. The CDR3 region has the DNA TGTGCCAGCAGCCCCAGGACAGGGGGGAACTATGGCTACACCTTC.

This sequence joins TRBV27 and TRBJ2-7; 8 positions match TRBD2. The CDR3 runs 13 residues. Germline V lookup: CDR1 MNHEY, CDR2 SMNVEV (reference sequence). Germline trimming cut 6 bases from V and 4 bases from J; bases unmatched to any gene: 5. The CDR3 is CASSIGGGYEQYF. CDR3 coding DNA: TGTGCCAGCAGCATCGGGGGGGGTTACGAGCAGTACTTC.

The rearrangement links TRBV10-3 to TRBJ2-7; 7 bases fit TRBD2. The ends lost 11 bases at V and 0 bases at J; junction bases unmatched: 7. The germline V gene encodes CDR1 ENHRY and CDR2 SYGVKD. The CDR3 has 13 residues. The CDR3 loop reads CALREESSYEQYF. The DNA of the CDR3 is TGTGCCCTACGGGAGGAAAGCTCCTACGAGCAGTACTTC.

The chain employs TRBV19 and TRBJ2-1; maybe TRBD1 (6 bases). The ends were cut back, 0 bases at V and 2 bases at J, with 11 bases in the middle. The CDR3 is made up of 16 amino acids. Germline CDR1 reads LNHDA; CDR2 reads SQIVND (reference sequence). The CDR3 sequence: CASSIDYRDTYNEQFF. CDR3 coding DNA: TGTGCCAGTAGTATAGACTACCGGGACACCTACAATGAGCAGTTCTTC.

This clone occurred once. The chain employs TRBV27 and TRBJ1-1; D call uncertain. Trimming took off 3 bases at V and 0 bases at J, with 5 bases between the two ends. This CDR3 is built from 13 residues. Germline V gives CDR1 MNHEY, CDR2 SMNVEV (reference sequence). The CDR3 nucleotides read TGTGCCAGCAGTTTCACACTGAACACTGAAGCTTTCTTT. Translation gives CASSFTLNTEAFF.

As DNA, the CDR3 is TGCAGCGTTCCAGACAGGAACGAAGCTTTCTTT. This gives the protein CSVPDRNEAFF. This chain connects TRBV29-1 to TRBJ1-1; tentative D call: TRBD1 (6 bases). This CDR3 is built from 11 residues. Per germline, CDR1 SQVTM and CDR2 ANQGSEA. Trimming took 5 bases from V and 8 from J, leaving 12 bases between them.

The chain couples TRBV23-1 to TRBJ2-7; a possible D gene is TRBD2 (5 bases). TRBV23-1 has ORF status, its function being uncertain. Trimming cost V 9 bases and J 3 bases, with 12 bases left between them. This CDR3 spans 12 amino acids. CDR3 sequence reads: CARCGAVYEQYF. In DNA form, the CDR3 reads TGCGCCAGGTGCGGAGCGGTCTACGAGCAGTACTTC.

V usage is TRBV6-1 and J usage is TRBJ2-2, with a possible D match to TRBD2 (6 bases). Germline V lookup: CDR1 MNHNS, CDR2 SASEGT. The CDR3 is 16 amino acids. V was trimmed by 1 base and J by 4 bases, leaving 13 bases between them. CDR3 region: CASSEGWGEGTGELFF. CDR3 DNA: TGTGCCAGCAGTGAAGGGTGGGGGGAAGGCACCGGGGAGCTGTTTTTT.

The V gene is TRBV30, the J gene TRBJ2-7; D ambiguous. Germline assignment: CDR1 GTSNPN and CDR2 SVGIG (reference sequence). CDR3 length: 13 residues. The germline V and J ends were trimmed by 3 bases and 2 bases, with 11 bases remaining between them. The DNA of the CDR3 is TGTGCCTGGAGGTTGCAGGAACCCTACGAGCAGTACTTC. As protein: CAWRLQEPYEQYF.

The rearrangement links TRBV7-9 to TRBJ2-1, with 12 bases that match TRBD2. J gave up 8 bases and V 1 base, and 6 bases lay outside the gene matches. This CDR3 is built from 16 residues. Germline-derived CDR1 and CDR2 are SEHNR and FQNEAQ (reference sequence). CDR3 in DNA: TGTGCCAGCAGCTTAGGACTAGCGGGAGAAGTCGATGAGCAGTTCTTC. Translation: CASSLGLAGEVDEQFF. The entire variable domain, with the rest obtained from reference TRBV7-9 and TRBJ2-1, is as follows: DTGVSQNPRHKITKRGQNVTFRCDPISEHNRLYWYRQTLGQGPEFLTYFQNEAQLEKSRLLSDRFSAERPKGSFSTLEIQRTEQGDSAMYLCASSLGLAGEVDEQFFGPGTRLTVL.